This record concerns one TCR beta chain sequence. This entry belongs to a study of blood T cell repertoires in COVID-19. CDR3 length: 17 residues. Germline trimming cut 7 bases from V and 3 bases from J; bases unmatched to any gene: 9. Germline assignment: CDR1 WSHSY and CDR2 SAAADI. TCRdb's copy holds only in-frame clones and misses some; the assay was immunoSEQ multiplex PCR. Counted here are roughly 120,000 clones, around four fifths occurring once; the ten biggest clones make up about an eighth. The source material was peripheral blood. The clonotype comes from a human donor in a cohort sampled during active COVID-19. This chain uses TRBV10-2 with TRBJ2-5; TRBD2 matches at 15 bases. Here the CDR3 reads CASTGLAGGPVEETQYF. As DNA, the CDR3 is TGCGCCAGCACTGGACTAGCGGGGGGGCCGGTCGAAGAGACCCAGTACTTC.